Listed below are T cell receptor beta chains from one sample, sequenced in a study of vaccination effects on CD4 cells after COVID-19. TCRdb's table, derived via immunoSEQ multiplex PCR, lists solely in-frame clones and lacks some. This table holds around 25,000 clones, roughly 72% found once. These receptors are not linked to any known antigen. Sample: CD4+ T cells from PBMCs cultured with SARS-CoV-2 spike peptides, taken before COVID-19 vaccination. The origin of the receptors is a human donor who had a prior SARS-CoV-2 infection. CDR3s include the opening cysteine and the closing phenylalanine or tryptophan. For some rows the clone size is stated as once, few or many, or as a class when expanded; others skip it.

v_call clone_size cdr3_aa
TRBV7-9 NA CASSPRTARETQYF
TRBV4-3 NA CASSQDSYTEAFF
TRBV7-7 few CASSRTSGEETQYF
TRBV7-2 NA CASSSQSRNEQFF
TRBV3-1/TRBV3-2 NA CASSQRGRGTQYF
TRBV2 NA CASSDSGNSPLHF
TRBV24-1 once CATSDFEGRTSGRANEQFF
TRBV2 few CASIGKVLAYGYTF
TRBV19 few CASSMDREGQPQHF
TRBV11-3 NA CASSPNSDTQYF
TRBV6-6 NA CASSYSRDLSTYEQYF
TRBV6-5 once CASSYSWAGARDEQFF
TRBV5-1 few CASSLAGTAEKLFF
TRBV19 NA CASSRINRAEAFF
TRBV5-5 NA CASSFGRTNTGELFF
TRBV18 few CASSSITVGTGAEQYF
TRBV4-3 NA CASSPSRGRIQYF
TRBV7-9 few CASSLGWGVRSGNTIYF
TRBV4-1 NA CASTRGLAERRGEQYF
TRBV29-1 NA CSVVDSGTQETQYF
TRBV5-4 NA CASSLFSRYNTGELFF
TRBV4-3 NA CASSQVAQGAGEQYF
TRBV13 NA CASSSQPWTSGSMNEQFF
TRBV7-9 few CASSSLGGINLYGYTF
TRBV7-6 NA CASSSIRGGTGELFF
TRBV7-8 NA CASSRGTGETHGYTF
TRBV3-1/TRBV3-2 NA CASSPGYSGSYNEQFF
TRBV3-1/TRBV3-2 NA CASSQDRKGGSETQYF
TRBV7-6 NA CASSSLGGAGNEQFF
TRBV11-3 NA CAGQGSNQPQHF
TRBV28 NA CASTESRGGWFGELFF
TRBV10-3 few CAIRRMGNTEAFF
TRBV7-2 NA CASSFRTPPSYTF
TRBV11-3 NA CAKSGTRPSEQYF
TRBV10-3 NA CAISKPSGDTSYNEQFF
TRBV24-1 few CATSDAHEQYF
TRBV14 NA CASSQDRDREYNSPLHF
TRBV19 NA CASRPGQVNYGYTF
TRBV30 NA CAWSVQAEAFF
TRBV2 NA CASSEGPGRTQYF
TRBV25-1 NA CASSESGWVGGEQFF
TRBV6-5 NA CASSYSSRARARGYTF
TRBV2 once CASSEAQPGDQPQHF
TRBV4-1 NA CASSQMVWADTQYF
TRBV7-3 NA CASSLRGMETQYF
TRBV2 NA CASSQQGGQETQYF
TRBV5-1 few CASSTGPEGAHNEQFF
TRBV6-1 few CASSEPHQYF
TRBV15 NA CATSKAGRGQETQYF
TRBV9 NA CASSVDISGGSDTQYF
TRBV4-2 NA CASSQLNLGQGSGYTF
TRBV10-3 few CAISGTGSNTGELFF
TRBV29-1 NA CSGAGWAPGELFF
TRBV6-1 few CASSEVRADTQYF